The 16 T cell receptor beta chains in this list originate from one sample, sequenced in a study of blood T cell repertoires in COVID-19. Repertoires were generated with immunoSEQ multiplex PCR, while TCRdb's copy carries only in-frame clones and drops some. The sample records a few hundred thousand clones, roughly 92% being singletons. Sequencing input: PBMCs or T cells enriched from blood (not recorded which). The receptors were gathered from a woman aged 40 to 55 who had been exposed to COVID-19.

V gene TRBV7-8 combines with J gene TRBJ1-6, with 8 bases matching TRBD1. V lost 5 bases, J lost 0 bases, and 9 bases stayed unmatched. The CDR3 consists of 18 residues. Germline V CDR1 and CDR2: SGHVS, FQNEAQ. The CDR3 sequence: CASSPRTGMSSYNSPLHF. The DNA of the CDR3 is TGTGCCAGCAGCCCTCGGACAGGGATGAGCTCCTATAATTCACCCCTCCACTTT.

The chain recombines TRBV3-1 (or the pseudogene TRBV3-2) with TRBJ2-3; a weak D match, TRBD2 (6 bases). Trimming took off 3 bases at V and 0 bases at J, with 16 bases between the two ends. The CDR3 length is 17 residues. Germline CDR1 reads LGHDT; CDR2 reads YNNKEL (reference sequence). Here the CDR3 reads CASSHYRGAPSTDTQYF. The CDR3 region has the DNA TGTGCCAGCAGCCACTACCGCGGGGCCCCGAGCACAGATACGCAGTATTTT.

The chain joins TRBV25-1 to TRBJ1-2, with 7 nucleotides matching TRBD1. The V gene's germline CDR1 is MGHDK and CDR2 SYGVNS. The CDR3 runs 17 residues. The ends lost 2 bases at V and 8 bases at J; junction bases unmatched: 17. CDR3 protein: CASSEREDRWISGGYTF. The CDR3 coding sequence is TGTGCCAGCAGTGAAAGGGAGGACAGGTGGATCTCGGGGGGCTACACCTTC.

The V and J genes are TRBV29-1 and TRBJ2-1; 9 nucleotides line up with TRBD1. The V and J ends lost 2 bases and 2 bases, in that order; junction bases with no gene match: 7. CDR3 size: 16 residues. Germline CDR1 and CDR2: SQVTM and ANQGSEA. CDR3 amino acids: CSVESGQGQTYNEQFF. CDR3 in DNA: TGCAGCGTTGAATCGGGACAGGGCCAGACCTACAATGAGCAGTTCTTC.

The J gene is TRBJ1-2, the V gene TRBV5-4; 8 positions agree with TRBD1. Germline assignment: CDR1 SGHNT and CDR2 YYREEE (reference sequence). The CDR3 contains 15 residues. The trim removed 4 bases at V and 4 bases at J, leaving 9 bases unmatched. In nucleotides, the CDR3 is TGTGCCAGCAGCGAACCGGGACAGGCCCTCTATGGCTACACCTTC. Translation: CASSEPGQALYGYTF.

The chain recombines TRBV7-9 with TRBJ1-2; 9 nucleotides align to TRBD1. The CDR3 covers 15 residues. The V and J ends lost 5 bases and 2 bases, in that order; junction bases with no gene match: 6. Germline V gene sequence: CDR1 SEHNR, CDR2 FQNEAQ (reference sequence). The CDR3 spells CASSPWDRENYGYTF. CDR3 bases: TGTGCCAGCAGCCCCTGGGACAGGGAGAACTATGGCTACACCTTC. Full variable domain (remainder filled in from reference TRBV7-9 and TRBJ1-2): DTGVSQNPRHKITKRGQNVTFRCDPISEHNRLYWYRQTLGQGPEFLTYFQNEAQLEKSRLLSDRFSAERPKGSFSTLEIQRTEQGDSAMYLCASSPWDRENYGYTFGSGTRLTVV.

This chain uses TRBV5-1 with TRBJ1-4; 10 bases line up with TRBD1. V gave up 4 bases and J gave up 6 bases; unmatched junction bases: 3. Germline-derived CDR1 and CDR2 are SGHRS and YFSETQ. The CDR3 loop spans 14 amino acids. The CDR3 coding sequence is TGCGCCAGCAGCACCGGGACAGGGGATGAAAAACTGTTTTTT. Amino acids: CASSTGTGDEKLFF.

CDR3 coding DNA: TGCGCCAGCAGCCAAGAAACAATGGCAGACTATGGCTACACCTTC. This encodes CASSQETMADYGYTF. The chain is built from TRBV4-3 and TRBJ1-2, with D uncertain. Germline values: CDR1 LGHNA, CDR2 YSLEER. The CDR3 length is 15 residues. The germline V and J ends were trimmed by 0 bases and 3 bases, with 11 bases remaining between them.

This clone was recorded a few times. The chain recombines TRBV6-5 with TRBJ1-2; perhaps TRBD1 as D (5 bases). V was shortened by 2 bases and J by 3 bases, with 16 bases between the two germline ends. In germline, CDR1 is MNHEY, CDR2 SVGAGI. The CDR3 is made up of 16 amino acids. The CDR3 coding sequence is TGTGCCAGCAGTTACCGTCGATTTGGGGCCCACTATGGCTACACCTTC. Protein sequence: CASSYRRFGAHYGYTF.

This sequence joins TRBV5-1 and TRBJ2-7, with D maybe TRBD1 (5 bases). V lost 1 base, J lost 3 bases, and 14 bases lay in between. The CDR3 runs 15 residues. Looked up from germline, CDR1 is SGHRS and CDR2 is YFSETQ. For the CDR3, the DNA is TGCGCCAGCAGCTTGAATTCCAGGGAACTCTACGAGCAGTACTTC. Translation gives CASSLNSRELYEQYF.

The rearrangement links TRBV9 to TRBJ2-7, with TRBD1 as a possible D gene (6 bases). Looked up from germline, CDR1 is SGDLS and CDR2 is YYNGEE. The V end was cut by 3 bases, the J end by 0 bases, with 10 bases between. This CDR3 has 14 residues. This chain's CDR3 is CASSEQGNSYEQYF. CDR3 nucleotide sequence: TGTGCCAGCAGCGAACAGGGAAACTCCTACGAGCAGTACTTC.

CDR3: CASSLGQGWDTQYF. The CDR3 coding sequence is TGTGCCAGTAGTCTCGGACAGGGTTGGGATACGCAGTATTTT. The chain employs TRBV19 and TRBJ2-3; 8 nucleotides match TRBD1. Germline V gene sequence: CDR1 LNHDA, CDR2 SQIVND (reference sequence). There are 14 residues in the CDR3. V lost 5 bases to trimming and J lost 6 bases; unmatched junction nucleotides: 7.

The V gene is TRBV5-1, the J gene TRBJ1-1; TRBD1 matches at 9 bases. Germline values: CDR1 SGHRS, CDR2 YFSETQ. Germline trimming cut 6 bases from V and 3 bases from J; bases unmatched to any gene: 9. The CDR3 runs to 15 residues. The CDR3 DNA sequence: TGCGCCAGCAAAAACAACAGGGGGCGAGACACTGAAGCTTTCTTT. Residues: CASKNNRGRDTEAFF.

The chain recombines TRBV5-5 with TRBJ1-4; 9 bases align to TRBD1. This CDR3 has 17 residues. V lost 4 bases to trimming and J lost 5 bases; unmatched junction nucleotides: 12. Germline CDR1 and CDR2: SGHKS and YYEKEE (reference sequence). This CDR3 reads CASSAGTGPGGNEKLFF. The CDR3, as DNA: TGTGCCAGCAGCGCCGGGACAGGGCCCGGCGGGAATGAAAAACTGTTTTTT.

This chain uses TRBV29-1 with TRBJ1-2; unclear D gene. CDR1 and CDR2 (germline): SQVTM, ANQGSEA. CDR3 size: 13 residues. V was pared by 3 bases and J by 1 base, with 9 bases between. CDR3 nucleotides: TGCAGCGTTGATGGTGCAGATAACTATGGCTACACCTTC. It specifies CSVDGADNYGYTF.

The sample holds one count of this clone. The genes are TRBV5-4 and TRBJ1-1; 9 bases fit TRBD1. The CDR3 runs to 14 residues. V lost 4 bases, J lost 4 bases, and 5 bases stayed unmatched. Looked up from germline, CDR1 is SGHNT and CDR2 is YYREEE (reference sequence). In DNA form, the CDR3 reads TGTGCCAGCAGCCCTCAGGACAGGGGCACTGAAGCTTTCTTT. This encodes CASSPQDRGTEAFF.